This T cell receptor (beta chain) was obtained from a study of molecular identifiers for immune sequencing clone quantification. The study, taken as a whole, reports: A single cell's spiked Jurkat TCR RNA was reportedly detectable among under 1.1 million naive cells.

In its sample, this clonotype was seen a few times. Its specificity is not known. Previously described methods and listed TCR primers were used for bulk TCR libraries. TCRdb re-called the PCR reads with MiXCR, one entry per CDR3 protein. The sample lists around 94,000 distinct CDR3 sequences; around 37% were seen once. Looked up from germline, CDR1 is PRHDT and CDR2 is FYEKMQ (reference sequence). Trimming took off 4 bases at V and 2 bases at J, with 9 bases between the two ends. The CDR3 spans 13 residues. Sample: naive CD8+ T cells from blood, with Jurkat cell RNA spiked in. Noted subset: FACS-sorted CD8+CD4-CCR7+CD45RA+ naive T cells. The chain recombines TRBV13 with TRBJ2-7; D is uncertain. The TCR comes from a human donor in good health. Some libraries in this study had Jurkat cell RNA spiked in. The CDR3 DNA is TGTGCCAGCAGCTCGGGCCGGGCCTACGAGCAGTACTTC. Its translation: CASSSGRAYEQYF. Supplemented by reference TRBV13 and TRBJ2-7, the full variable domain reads AAGVIQSPRHLIKEKRETATLKCYPIPRHDTVYWYQQGPGQDPQFLISFYEKMQSDKGSIPDRFSAQQFSDYHSELNMSSLELGDSALYFCASSSGRAYEQYFGPGTRLTVT.